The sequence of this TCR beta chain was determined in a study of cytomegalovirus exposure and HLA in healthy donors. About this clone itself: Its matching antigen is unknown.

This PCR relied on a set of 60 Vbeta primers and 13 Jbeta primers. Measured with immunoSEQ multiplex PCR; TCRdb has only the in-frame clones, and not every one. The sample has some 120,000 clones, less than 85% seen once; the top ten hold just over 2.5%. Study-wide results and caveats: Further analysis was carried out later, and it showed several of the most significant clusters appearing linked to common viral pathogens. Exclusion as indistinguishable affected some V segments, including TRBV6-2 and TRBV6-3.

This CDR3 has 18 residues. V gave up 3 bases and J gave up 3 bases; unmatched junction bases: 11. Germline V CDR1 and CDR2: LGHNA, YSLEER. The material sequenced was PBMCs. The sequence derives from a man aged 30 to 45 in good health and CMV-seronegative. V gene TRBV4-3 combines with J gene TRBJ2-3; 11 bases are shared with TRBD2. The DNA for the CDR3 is TGCGCCAGCAGCCACGAGGGGAGACTAGCGGGATCGACAGATACGCAGTATTTT. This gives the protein CASSHEGRLAGSTDTQYF.